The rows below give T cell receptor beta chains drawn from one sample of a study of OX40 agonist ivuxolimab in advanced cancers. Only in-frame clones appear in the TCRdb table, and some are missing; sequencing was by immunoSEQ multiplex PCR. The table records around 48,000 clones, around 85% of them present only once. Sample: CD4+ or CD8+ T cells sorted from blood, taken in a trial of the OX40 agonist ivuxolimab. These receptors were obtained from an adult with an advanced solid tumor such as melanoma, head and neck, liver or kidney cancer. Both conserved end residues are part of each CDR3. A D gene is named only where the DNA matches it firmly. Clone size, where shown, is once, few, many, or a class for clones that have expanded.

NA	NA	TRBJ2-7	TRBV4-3	TGCGCCAGCAGCCAAGGATTGCAGAACCCCTACGAGCAGTACTTC	CASSQGLQNPYEQYF
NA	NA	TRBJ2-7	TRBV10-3	TGTGCCATCAGTCCCTTGGTGACAGGCGAGCAGTACTTC	CAISPLVTGEQYF
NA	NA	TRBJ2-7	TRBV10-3	TGTGCCATCAGTCACGGCGGCGAGCAGTACTTC	CAISHGGEQYF
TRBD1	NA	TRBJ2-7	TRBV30	TGTGCCTGGAGTACTCGACAGGGGTACGTTTCCTACGAGCAGTACTTC	CAWSTRQGYVSYEQYF
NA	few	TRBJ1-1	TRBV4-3	TGCGCCAGCAGCCATCAGCAGGGGAGCACTGAAGCTTTCTTT	CASSHQQGSTEAFF
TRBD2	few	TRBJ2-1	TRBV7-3	TGTGCCAGCAGCCCCCTGGGCCAACGGGGGGGATTATATGAGCAGTTCTTC	CASSPLGQRGGLYEQFF
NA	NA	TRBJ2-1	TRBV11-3	TGTGCCAGCAGCTTCGGGACTGACGACAATGAGCAGTTCTTC	CASSFGTDDNEQFF
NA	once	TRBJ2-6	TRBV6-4	TGTGCCAGCAGTGACTCTGGGCGGGGTAGCTCTGGGGCCAACGTCCTGACTTTC	CASSDSGRGSSGANVLTF
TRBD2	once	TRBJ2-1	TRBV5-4	TGTGCCAGCAGCCCCCGGACTAGCGGGGGGACTGAGCAGTTCTTC	CASSPRTSGGTEQFF
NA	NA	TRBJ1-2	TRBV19	TGTGCCAGTAGTATTAGGAAACAGTATAACTATGGCTACACCTTC	CASSIRKQYNYGYTF
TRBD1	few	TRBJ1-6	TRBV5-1	TGCGCCAGCAGCTCCGGACAGGGAAACTCACCCCTCCACTTT	CASSSGQGNSPLHF
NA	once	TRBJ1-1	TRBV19	TGTGCCAGTACCCCTGCCCTCATGAACACTGAAGCTTTCTTT	CASTPALMNTEAFF
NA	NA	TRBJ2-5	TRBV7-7	TGTGCTAGCAGCTTATTTGAGGGCCCCCAAGAGACCCAGTACTTC	CASSLFEGPQETQYF
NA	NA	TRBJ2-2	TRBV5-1	TGCGCCAGCAGCTTGGCGCAGGTGAACACCGGGGAGCTGTTTTTT	CASSLAQVNTGELFF
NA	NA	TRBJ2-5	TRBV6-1	TGTGCCAGCAGTGAACTCAGGGGATCGGTGACCCAGTACTTC	CASSELRGSVTQYF
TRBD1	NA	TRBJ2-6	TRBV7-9	TGTGCCAGCAGCTTAGGGGGACAGGGTTCCAGCTCTGGGGCCAACGTCCTGACTTTC	CASSLGGQGSSSGANVLTF
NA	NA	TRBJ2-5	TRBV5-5	TGTGCCAGCAGCTCCCTGACAGCCTCCCAAGAGACCCAGTACTTC	CASSSLTASQETQYF
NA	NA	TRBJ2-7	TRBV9	TGTGCCAGCAGCGTAGCCCAGGGATTCACCTACGAGCAGTACTTC	CASSVAQGFTYEQYF
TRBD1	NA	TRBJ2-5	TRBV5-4	TGTGCCAGCAGCCCATCCGTGGACAGGGGGCAAGAGACCCAGTACTTC	CASSPSVDRGQETQYF
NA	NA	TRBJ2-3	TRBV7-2	TGTGCCAGCAGCCCAGCAGCCGGGACTCCATCCACAGATACGCAGTATTTT	CASSPAAGTPSTDTQYF
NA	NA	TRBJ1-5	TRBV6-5	TGTGCCAGCAGTTACTCAGGAGGCACCAATCAGCCCCAGCATTTT	CASSYSGGTNQPQHF
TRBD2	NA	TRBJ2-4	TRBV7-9	TGTGCCAGCAGCCTTGGCGGGGGATCACAAAACATTCAGTACTTC	CASSLGGGSQNIQYF
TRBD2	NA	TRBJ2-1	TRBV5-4	TGTGCCAGCAGCAAGGGACTAGCGACGATTAATGAGCAGTTCTTC	CASSKGLATINEQFF
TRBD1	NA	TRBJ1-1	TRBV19	TGTGCCAGTAGTATCAGGGGGCAGGTGAACACTGAAGCTTTCTTT	CASSIRGQVNTEAFF
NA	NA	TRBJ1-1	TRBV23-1	TGCGCCAGCAGTCAATCACGGACTGAAGCTTTCTTT	CASSQSRTEAFF
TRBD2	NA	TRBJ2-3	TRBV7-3	TGTGCCAGCAGCTCAACGGGACTAGCGGGGGCCGAGGATACGCAGTATTTT	CASSSTGLAGAEDTQYF
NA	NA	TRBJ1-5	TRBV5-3	TGTGCCAGAAGAAATTTAGGGGCCTATAGCAATCAGCCCCAGCATTTT	CARRNLGAYSNQPQHF
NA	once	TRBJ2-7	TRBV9	TGTGCCAGCAGCCCCCGGGTCCTAGGCGGGGAGCAGTACTTC	CASSPRVLGGEQYF
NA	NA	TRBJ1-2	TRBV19	TGTGCCAGTACCTTAGGAAGGATGGGGGACTATGGCTACACCTTC	CASTLGRMGDYGYTF
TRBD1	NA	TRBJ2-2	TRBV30	TGTGCCTGGAGTGGGGACAGGAGATTCTCCGGGGAGCTGTTTTTT	CAWSGDRRFSGELFF
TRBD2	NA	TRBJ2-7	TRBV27	TGTGCCAGCAGTCTCAGCGGGAGCGGGTCCTACGAGCAGTACTTC	CASSLSGSGSYEQYF
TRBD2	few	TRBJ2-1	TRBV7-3	TGTGCCAGCAGCGCTTCCGGGACTAACTCCTACAATGAGCAGTTCTTC	CASSASGTNSYNEQFF
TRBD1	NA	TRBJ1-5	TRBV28	TGTGCCAGCAGTTCTGGACAGGGAATCAATCAGCCCCAGCATTTT	CASSSGQGINQPQHF
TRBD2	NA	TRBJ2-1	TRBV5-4	TGTGCCAGCAGCATCTTAGCGGGAGGTGTAAATGAGCAGTTCTTC	CASSILAGGVNEQFF
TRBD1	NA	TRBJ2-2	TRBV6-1	TGTGCTTGCAGGCGGGACAGGGGGTTCGGGGAGCTGTTTTTT	CACRRDRGFGELFF